This T cell receptor beta chain was recorded in a study of somatic mutations in cytotoxic T cells in rheumatoid arthritis. The study's findings and limits: Unlike healthy controls, rheumatoid arthritis patients had CD8+ clonality that increased with age. Patients with a largest CD8+ clone exceeding 20% of CD8+ cells numbered about an eighth of the 65.

Comments on this clone: Its antigen remains unknown.

Profiling relied on immunoSEQ multiplex PCR, and the TCRdb table lists in-frame clones only, not all of them. The data show tens of thousands of clones, approximately 80% seen once. V was shortened by 4 bases and J by 4 bases, with 11 bases between the two germline ends. Germline CDR1 SGHAT, CDR2 FQNNGV. This CDR3 is 14 amino acids long. By positive magnetic bead selection, CD4+ and CD8+ cells were isolated, and their purity was checked by flow cytometry. Sequences were obtained from CD8+ T cells sorted from blood. J is TRBJ1-5 and V is TRBV11-2; D call uncertain. This receptor was obtained from an adult with rheumatoid arthritis. CDR3 DNA: TGTGCCAGCAGCTCCGAAGGGCCAAATCAGCCCCAGCATTTT. Translation gives CASSSEGPNQPQHF.